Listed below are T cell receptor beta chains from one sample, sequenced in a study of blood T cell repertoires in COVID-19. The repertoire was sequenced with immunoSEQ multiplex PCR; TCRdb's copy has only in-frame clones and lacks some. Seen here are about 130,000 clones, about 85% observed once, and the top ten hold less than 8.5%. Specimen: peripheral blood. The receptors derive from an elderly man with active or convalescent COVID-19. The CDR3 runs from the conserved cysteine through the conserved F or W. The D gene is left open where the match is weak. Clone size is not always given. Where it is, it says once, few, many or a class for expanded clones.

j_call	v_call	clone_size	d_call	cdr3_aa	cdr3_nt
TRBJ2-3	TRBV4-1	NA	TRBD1	CASSQDFQGAQNTQYF	TGCGCCAGCAGCCAAGACTTCCAGGGGGCGCAAAATACGCAGTATTTT
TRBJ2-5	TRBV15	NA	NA	CATRKAPGETQYF	TGTGCCACCAGAAAAGCCCCGGGGGAGACCCAGTACTTC
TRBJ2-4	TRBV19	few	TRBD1	CASSLGQGNKNIQYF	TGTGCCAGTAGTTTGGGACAGGGCAACAAAAACATTCAGTACTTC
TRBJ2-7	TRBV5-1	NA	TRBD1	CASSWGTGVDEQYF	TGCGCCAGCAGCTGGGGGACAGGGGTGGACGAGCAGTACTTC
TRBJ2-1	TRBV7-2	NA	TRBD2	CASSSLGLADNEQFF	TGTGCCAGCAGCTCGCTTGGACTAGCGGACAATGAGCAGTTCTTC
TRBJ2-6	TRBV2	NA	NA	CASMYGSGANVLTF	TGTGCCAGCATGTACGGTTCTGGGGCCAACGTCCTGACTTTC
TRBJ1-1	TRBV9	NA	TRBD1	CASSAHLDRRQGSGAFF	TGTGCCAGCAGCGCCCACCTAGACCGTCGACAGGGCTCTGGAGCTTTCTTT
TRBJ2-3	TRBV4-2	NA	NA	CASSQDSRALHTDTQYF	TGTGCCAGCAGCCAAGATAGCCGAGCCCTTCACACAGATACGCAGTATTTT
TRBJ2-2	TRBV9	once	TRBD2	CASSVAAGANTGELFF	TGTGCCAGCAGCGTAGCGGCGGGGGCGAACACCGGGGAGCTGTTTTTT
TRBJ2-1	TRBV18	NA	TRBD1	CASSPPRTGFGNNEQFF	TGTGCCAGCTCACCACCGAGGACAGGGTTTGGGAACAATGAGCAGTTCTTC
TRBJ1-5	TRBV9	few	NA	CASSVDPGSQPQHF	TGTGCCAGCAGCGTAGATCCGGGTTCTCAGCCCCAGCATTTT
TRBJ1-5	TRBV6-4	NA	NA	CASSGQVNQPQHF	TGTGCCAGCAGTGGACAGGTCAATCAGCCCCAGCATTTT
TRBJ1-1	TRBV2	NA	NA	CASTADRMNTEAFF	TGTGCCAGCACGGCCGACAGGATGAACACTGAAGCTTTCTTT
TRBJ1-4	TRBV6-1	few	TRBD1	CASSDEDRGFEKLFF	TGTGCCAGCAGTGATGAGGACAGGGGGTTTGAAAAACTGTTTTTT
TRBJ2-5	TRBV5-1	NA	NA	CASSFHRDGETQYF	TGCGCCAGCAGCTTTCACAGGGACGGGGAGACCCAGTACTTC
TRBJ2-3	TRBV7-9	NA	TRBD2	CASSQGLAVADTQYF	TGTGCCAGCAGCCAGGGACTAGCGGTCGCAGATACGCAGTATTTT
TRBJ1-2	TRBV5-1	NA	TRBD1	CASSLSRDRGYGYTF	TGCGCCAGCAGCTTAAGCCGGGACAGGGGTTACGGCTACACCTTC
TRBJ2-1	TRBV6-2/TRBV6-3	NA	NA	CASSYSLSFNEQFF	TGTGCCAGCAGTTACTCTTTAAGCTTCAATGAGCAGTTCTTC
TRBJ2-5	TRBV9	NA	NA	CASSVGVVYQETQYF	TGTGCCAGCAGCGTAGGAGTAGTATACCAAGAGACCCAGTACTTC
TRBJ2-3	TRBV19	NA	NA	CASSKTLSTDTQYF	TGTGCCAGTAGTAAGACACTTTCCACAGATACGCAGTATTTT
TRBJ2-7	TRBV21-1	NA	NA	CASSKGGPQGASSYEQYF	TGTGCCAGCAGCAAAGGGGGTCCACAGGGCGCGAGCTCCTACGAGCAGTACTTC
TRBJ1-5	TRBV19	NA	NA	CASSIETGVGNQPQHF	TGTGCCAGTAGTATCGAGACAGGCGTCGGCAATCAGCCCCAGCATTTT
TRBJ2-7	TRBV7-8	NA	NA	CASSFGAGSEQYF	TGTGCCAGCAGCTTCGGGGCCGGGAGCGAGCAGTACTTC
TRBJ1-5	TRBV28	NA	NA	CASSSGGDGNQPQHF	TGTGCCAGCAGCTCTGGGGGGGACGGCAATCAGCCCCAGCATTTT
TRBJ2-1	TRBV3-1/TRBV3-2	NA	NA	CASSPFGVSSYNEQFF	TGTGCCAGCAGCCCCTTCGGGGTCAGCTCCTACAATGAGCAGTTCTTC
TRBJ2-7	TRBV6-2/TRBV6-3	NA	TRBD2	CASSYSGLAGSYEQYF	TGTGCCAGCAGTTACAGTGGACTAGCGGGATCCTACGAGCAGTACTTC
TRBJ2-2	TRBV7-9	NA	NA	CASSLSGELFF	TGTGCCAGCAGCTTGTCGGGGGAGCTGTTTTTT
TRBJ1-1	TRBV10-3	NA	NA	CAIADRLNTEAFF	TGTGCCATCGCCGACAGGTTGAACACTGAAGCTTTCTTT
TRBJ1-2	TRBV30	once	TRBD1	CAWSGQGAGYTF	TGTGCCTGGAGTGGACAGGGGGCTGGCTACACCTTC
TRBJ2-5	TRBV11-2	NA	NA	CASSLWGRRETQYF	TGTGCCAGCAGCTTATGGGGGCGCCGGGAGACCCAGTACTTC
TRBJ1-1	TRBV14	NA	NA	CATERSGGDTEAFF	TGTGCCACCGAACGTAGCGGAGGGGACACTGAAGCTTTCTTT
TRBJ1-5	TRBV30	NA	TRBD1	CAWTAQGPRRGNQPQHF	TGTGCCTGGACCGCACAGGGGCCGCGTAGAGGCAATCAGCCCCAGCATTTT
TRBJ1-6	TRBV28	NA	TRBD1	CASRTQGQNSPLHF	TGTGCCAGCAGGACACAGGGGCAAAATTCACCCCTCCACTTT
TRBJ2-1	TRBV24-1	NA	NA	CATSGLAGDENEQFF	TGTGCCACCAGTGGTTTGGCAGGGGACGAGAATGAGCAGTTCTTC
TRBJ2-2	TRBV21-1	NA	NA	CASSSLAGGPSTGELFF	TGTGCCAGCAGCAGTCTAGCGGGAGGGCCGAGCACCGGGGAGCTGTTTTTT
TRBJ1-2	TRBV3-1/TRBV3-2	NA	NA	CASSQAQTEHNYGYTF	TGTGCCAGCAGCCAAGCGCAGACAGAACATAACTATGGCTACACCTTC
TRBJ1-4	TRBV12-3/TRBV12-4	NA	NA	CASSQALEKLFF	TGTGCCAGCAGTCAGGCGCTTGAAAAACTGTTTTTT
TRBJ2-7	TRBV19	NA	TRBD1	CASSPRDRVYEQYF	TGTGCCAGTAGTCCGAGGGACAGGGTCTACGAGCAGTACTTC
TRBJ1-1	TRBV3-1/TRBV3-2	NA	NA	CASSLSGVNTEAFF	TGTGCCAGCAGCTTGAGCGGAGTGAACACTGAAGCTTTCTTT
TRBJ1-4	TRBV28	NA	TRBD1	CASSLALPGQLNEKLFF	TGTGCCAGCAGTTTGGCCTTACCGGGACAGTTAAATGAAAAACTGTTTTTT
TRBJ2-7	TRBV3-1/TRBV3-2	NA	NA	CASSQTPRSSYEQYF	TGTGCCAGCAGCCAAACACCGAGGAGCTCCTACGAGCAGTACTTC
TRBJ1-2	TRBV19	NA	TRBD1	CASSETGMLGGYTF	TGTGCCAGTAGCGAGACAGGGATGTTGGGTGGCTACACCTTC
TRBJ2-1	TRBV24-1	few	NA	CATSESGVSEQFF	TGTGCCACCAGTGAGTCAGGGGTTAGTGAGCAGTTCTTC
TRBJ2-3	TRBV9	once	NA	CASSVGGGASDTQYF	TGTGCCAGCAGCGTAGGTGGGGGGGCTTCAGATACGCAGTATTTT
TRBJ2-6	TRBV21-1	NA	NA	CASRSRGTGHSGANVLTF	TGTGCCAGCAGAAGTAGGGGGACAGGGCACTCTGGGGCCAACGTCCTGACTTTC
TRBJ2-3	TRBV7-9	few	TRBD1	CASGWTGMRDTQYF	TGTGCCAGCGGTTGGACAGGGATGAGAGATACGCAGTATTTT
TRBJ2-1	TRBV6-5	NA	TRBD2	CASSRTSDEQFF	TGTGCCAGCAGTAGGACTAGCGATGAGCAGTTCTTC
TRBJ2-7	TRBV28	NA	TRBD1	CASSRQGLGYEQYF	TGTGCCAGCAGTCGACAGGGTTTAGGGTACGAGCAGTACTTC
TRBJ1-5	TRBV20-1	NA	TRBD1	CSASRSWDRFSNQPQHF	TGCAGTGCTAGTCGCTCTTGGGACAGATTTAGCAATCAGCCCCAGCATTTT
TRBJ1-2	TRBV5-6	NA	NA	CASSRGINYYGYTF	TGTGCCAGCAGTCGGGGGATCAATTACTATGGCTACACCTTC
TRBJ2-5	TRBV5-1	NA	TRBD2	CASSLWTSAETQYF	TGCGCCAGCAGCCTATGGACTAGCGCGGAGACCCAGTACTTC
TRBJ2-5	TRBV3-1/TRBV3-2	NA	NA	CASSPEAETQYF	TGTGCCAGCAGCCCTGAGGCGGAAACCCAGTACTTC
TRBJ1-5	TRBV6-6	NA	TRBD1	CASSPRPTGISNQPQHF	TGTGCCAGCAGTCCCCGCCCGACAGGGATCTCCAATCAGCCCCAGCATTTT